The clone carrying this T cell receptor beta chain was recorded a few times. Antigen specificity is unknown. The sequenced template was cDNA made from the entire isolated RNA. Assay: immunoSEQ multiplex PCR; the TCRdb copy retains only in-frame clones and omits some. Of almost 250,000 clones detected, 13% to 15% appear once; the ten largest clones hold 0.026%. These data belong to a study of beta chain features in type 1 diabetes. V dropped 2 bases and J dropped 1 base, with 18 bases sitting between them. The CDR3 totals 18 residues. Germline CDR1 WNHNN, CDR2 SYGVQD (reference sequence). Overall study findings and caveats: A potential PCR bias toward shorter templates would be equal in patient and control samples. VDJ junctions in type 1 diabetes patients carried more deletions and fewer insertions.

The origin of this receptor is a woman aged 40 to 55 in good health. The chain combines TRBV10-1 with TRBJ2-4; D possibly corresponds to TRBD2 (6 bases). The sample comprised naive CD4+ T cells from blood. The CDR3 loop is CASSEKSFGGAAKNIQYF. The CDR3 DNA is TGCGCCAGCAGTGAGAAGAGTTTCGGGGGTGCGGCCAAAAACATTCAGTACTTC.